This T cell receptor beta chain was identified during a study of blood T cell repertoires in COVID-19. Original methodology: Quantification of nucleated cells was approximated via reference gene primer amplification. The repertoire was sequenced with immunoSEQ multiplex PCR; TCRdb's copy has only in-frame clones and lacks some. Clone size and V and J calls were adopted from that table, with D and trimming inferred from the DNA. This sample has fewer than 100,000 clones, with 86% found just once. Per germline, CDR1 SGHDT and CDR2 YYEEEE. The CDR3 runs 15 residues. V was pared by 3 bases and J by 0 bases, with 10 bases between.

This sequence joins TRBV5-6 and TRBJ1-3; D unresolved. The sequence derives from a man between 50 and 59 years old with acute or convalescent COVID-19. The sample taken for sequencing was peripheral blood. CDR3 in amino acids: CASSSGGYSGNTIYF. DNA of the CDR3: TGTGCCAGCAGCTCGGGAGGCTACTCTGGAAACACCATATATTTT.